The next 29 T cell receptor beta chains were all read from a single sample in a study of cytomegalovirus exposure and HLA in healthy donors. Researchers ran the PCR with 60 Vbeta and 13 Jbeta primers. Generated by immunoSEQ multiplex PCR, the TCRdb table keeps only in-frame clones and is missing some. The sample shows about 170,000 clones, roughly 80% of them seen only once. The source material was PBMCs. The source is a young woman in good health and CMV-seronegative.

This clone came up a few times. The V call is TRBV6-5, the J call TRBJ2-3; unclear D gene. V gave up 6 bases and J gave up 1 base, with 5 bases separating them. The CDR3 runs 12 residues. Germline V CDR1 and CDR2: MNHEY, SVGAGI. This chain's CDR3 is CASSQGTDTQYF. DNA for the CDR3: TGTGCCAGCAGCCAGGGCACAGATACGCAGTATTTT.

Only one count was recorded for this clone. This chain joins TRBV19 and TRBJ1-1; 8 bases align to TRBD1. CDR3 size: 13 residues. V lost 7 bases to trimming and J lost 7 bases; unmatched junction nucleotides: 8. The germline V gene has CDR1 LNHDA and CDR2 SQIVND (reference sequence). Written as DNA, the CDR3 is TGTGCCAGTATTGACAGGGGAGACGGTGAAGCTTTCTTT. Translating it yields CASIDRGDGEAFF. Drawing the rest from reference TRBV19 and TRBJ1-1, the complete variable domain is DGGITQSPKYLFRKEGQNVTLSCEQNLNHDAMYWYRQDPGQGLRLIYYSQIVNDFQKGDIAEGYSVSREKKESFPLTVTSAQKNPTAFYLCASIDRGDGEAFFGQGTRLTVV.

The rearrangement uses TRBV10-3 and TRBJ1-1; D is ambiguous. Trimming left V 4 bases short and J 0 bases short, with 9 bases between. This CDR3 spans 14 amino acids. Looked up from germline, CDR1 is ENHRY and CDR2 is SYGVKD. This CDR3 is CAISVQIMNTEAFF. The CDR3 DNA is TGTGCCATCAGTGTGCAGATTATGAACACTGAAGCTTTCTTT.

The chain couples TRBV10-3 to TRBJ1-1, with a possible D match to TRBD1 (6 bases). Germline V gene data show CDR1 as ENHRY and CDR2 as SYGVKD. This CDR3 comprises 13 residues. Deletions cut 8 bases from V and 3 bases from J, with 13 bases between. In DNA form, the CDR3 reads TGTGCCATCCGGCCAGGGGTCGACACTGAAGCTTTCTTT. Its translation is CAIRPGVDTEAFF.

The chain is built from TRBV6-5 and TRBJ1-5; TRBD1 matches at 8 bases. In germline, CDR1 is MNHEY, CDR2 SVGAGI. The trim removed 5 bases at V and 5 bases at J, leaving 5 bases unmatched. This CDR3 is built from 14 residues. This CDR3 is CASSTGTGYQPQHF. CDR3 coding DNA: TGTGCCAGCAGTACTGGGACAGGTTATCAGCCCCAGCATTTT.

This chain uses TRBV27 with TRBJ2-7; D may be TRBD1 (6 bases). Looked up from germline, CDR1 is MNHEY and CDR2 is SMNVEV (reference sequence). With 6 bases removed from V and 2 bases from J, the gap between germline ends came to 11 bases. The CDR3 loop spans 13 amino acids. Here the CDR3 DNA reads TGTGCCAGCAGGACAGGTAGCCCCTACGAGCAGTACTTC. It encodes CASRTGSPYEQYF.

The J gene is TRBJ1-2, the V gene TRBV19; D perhaps matches TRBD1 (5 bases). CDR3 length equals 15 residues. CDR1 and CDR2 from the germline V gene are LNHDA and SQIVND (reference sequence). Trimming shortened V by 9 bases and J by 0 bases, and 17 bases separated the two germline ends. The CDR3, as DNA: TGTGCCAGCCGACAGCCTGGCGGATCTAACTATGGCTACACCTTC. It yields the protein CASRQPGGSNYGYTF.

The chain joins TRBV19 to TRBJ2-1; TRBD2 matches at 9 bases. This CDR3 has 17 amino acids. The germline CDR1 and CDR2 sequences are LNHDA and SQIVND (reference sequence). V lost 0 bases, J lost 1 base, and 4 bases stayed unmatched. The CDR3 is CASSIDLSGGSYNEQFF. The CDR3 bases are TGTGCCAGTAGTATAGACCTTAGCGGGGGTTCCTACAATGAGCAGTTCTTC.

The rearrangement links TRBV18 to TRBJ2-1, with 11 bases lining up with TRBD2. This CDR3 is built from 15 residues. Trimming removed 3 bases from V and 5 bases from J; junction bases left unmatched: 3. Per the germline V gene, CDR1 is KGHSH and CDR2 is LQKENI. The CDR3 here is CASSPGLAVNNEQFF. Written as DNA, the CDR3 is TGTGCCAGCTCACCGGGACTAGCGGTAAACAATGAGCAGTTCTTC.

The CDR3 bases are TGTGCCAGCAGTTACGGGAGGGGGAGAGGCAACGAGCAGTACTTC. Translation: CASSYGRGRGNEQYF. V and J are TRBV27 and TRBJ2-7, with 8 bases matching TRBD2. Germline values: CDR1 MNHEY, CDR2 SMNVEV (reference sequence). With V trimmed by 4 bases and J by 5 bases, 10 bases remained unmatched. This CDR3 contains 15 residues.

V gene TRBV9 combines with J gene TRBJ1-4; D unresolved. V was trimmed by 0 bases and J by 6 bases, leaving 12 bases between them. Germline assignment: CDR1 SGDLS and CDR2 YYNGEE. The CDR3 is 15 amino acids. The CDR3 spells CASSVETGGYEKLFF. The CDR3 coding sequence is TGTGCCAGCAGCGTAGAAACGGGTGGCTATGAAAAACTGTTTTTT.

V gene TRBV6-1 combines with J gene TRBJ2-5; TRBD2 might be the D (6 bases). The tail of the sequence fits TRBJ2-7 better, so the J call may be wrong. Germline values: CDR1 MNHNS, CDR2 SASEGT. This CDR3 region has 15 residues. The chain's CDR3 is CASQEYVAGLYEQYF. The CDR3 nucleotides are TGTGCCAGTCAAGAGTACGTGGCGGGGCTCTACGAGCAGTACTTC.

This clone was seen a single time. The chain joins TRBV9 to TRBJ2-3, with 11 bases that match TRBD2. The CDR3 contains 16 residues. The V gene's germline CDR1 is SGDLS and CDR2 YYNGEE. The ends lost 5 bases at V and 2 bases at J; junction bases unmatched: 7. The chain's CDR3 is CASSSGRAVVTDTQYF. The DNA of the CDR3 is TGTGCCAGCAGTAGCGGGAGGGCCGTGGTCACAGATACGCAGTATTTT.

J is TRBJ1-1 and V is TRBV5-1; 7 bases line up with TRBD1. There are 16 residues in the CDR3. Looked up from germline, CDR1 is SGHRS and CDR2 is YFSETQ. V lost 0 bases and J lost 4; bases outside the gene matches: 9. Here the CDR3 reads CASSLGVGRQGTEAFF. The CDR3 coding sequence is TGCGCCAGCAGCTTGGGAGTTGGAAGACAGGGCACTGAAGCTTTCTTT.

The chain is built from TRBV27 and TRBJ2-4; perhaps TRBD2 as D (5 bases). Per germline, CDR1 MNHEY and CDR2 SMNVEV (reference sequence). The CDR3 covers 14 residues. The ends were cut back, 10 bases at V and 8 bases at J, with 21 bases in the middle. CDR3 nucleotides: TGTGCCACGCGGGCCGGGTTTGGTAATGACATTCAGTACTTC. It yields the protein CATRAGFGNDIQYF.

This chain connects TRBV4-2 to TRBJ1-3, with 7 bases identical to TRBD1. The germline V gene encodes CDR1 LGHNA and CDR2 YNFKEQ. V shed 3 bases, J shed 7 bases, and the junction held 6 bases outside the gene matches. This CDR3 is built from 14 residues. CDR3 sequence: CASSQRQGDNTIYF. The CDR3 DNA sequence: TGTGCCAGCAGCCAGAGGCAGGGGGATAACACCATATATTTT.

This chain connects TRBV6-5 to TRBJ2-7; 8 nucleotides match TRBD1. The CDR3 has 15 residues. V was pared by 7 bases and J by 0 bases, with 8 bases of the junction left unmatched. Germline V gives CDR1 MNHEY, CDR2 SVGAGI. This CDR3 reads CASTWGQASSYEQYF. CDR3 nucleotide sequence: TGTGCCAGCACCTGGGGACAGGCGAGCTCCTACGAGCAGTACTTC.

This clone was seen only once. V is TRBV12-5 and J is TRBJ2-7; D is possibly TRBD2 (6 bases). The germline CDR1 and CDR2 sequences are LGHNT and FRNRAP. The CDR3 runs to 13 residues. Trimming removed 5 bases from V and 6 bases from J, with 14 bases in between. CDR3 amino acids: CASGRDSRGEQYF. Here the CDR3 DNA reads TGTGCTAGTGGTAGGGACTCCCGGGGCGAGCAGTACTTC.

The chain couples TRBV25-1 to TRBJ1-4; possible D gene TRBD1, 5 bases. This CDR3 has 18 residues. CDR1 and CDR2 from the germline V gene are MGHDK and SYGVNS. V gave up 1 base and J gave up 6 bases, with 21 bases separating them. The chain's CDR3 is CASSELWAAQGGYEKLFF. The CDR3 DNA follows: TGTGCCAGCAGTGAATTGTGGGCGGCCCAGGGAGGGTATGAAAAACTGTTTTTT. The full variable domain, rest sourced from reference TRBV25-1 and TRBJ1-4, is EADIYQTPRYLVIGTGKKITLECSQTMGHDKMYWYQQDPGMELHLIHYSYGVNSTEKGDLSSESTVSRIRTEHFPLTLESARPSHTSQYLCASSELWAAQGGYEKLFFGSGTQLSVL.

This rearrangement joins TRBV6-1 to TRBJ2-7; TRBD2 matches at 12 bases. Germline loops: CDR1 MNHNS, CDR2 SASEGT. V dropped 6 bases and J dropped 4; count of bases not matched to a gene: 7. The CDR3 runs 15 residues. CDR3 region: CASRGTSGRWYEQYF. CDR3 sequence (DNA): TGTGCCAGCAGAGGTACTAGCGGGAGGTGGTACGAGCAGTACTTC.

This chain links TRBV28 with TRBJ2-2, with D maybe TRBD2 (5 bases). From germline, CDR1 is MDHEN and CDR2 SYDVKM. CDR3 length equals 18 residues. Trimming removed 6 bases at V and 6 bases at J, with 26 bases between. CDR3 residues: CASSHSPGVWERAGELFF. As DNA, the CDR3 is TGTGCCAGCAGCCATTCCCCAGGAGTGTGGGAGAGGGCCGGGGAGCTGTTTTTT.

The chain employs TRBV6-4 and TRBJ2-2, with 10 bases matching TRBD1. The CDR3 length is 14 residues. Germline loops: CDR1 MRHNA, CDR2 SNTAGT. J lost 6 bases, V lost 6 bases, and 4 bases had no gene match. The DNA for the CDR3 is TGTGCCAGCAGCGCGACAGGGGGCGCCGGGGAGCTGTTTTTT. It encodes CASSATGGAGELFF.

The rearrangement links TRBV5-6 to TRBJ2-5, with 7 nucleotides matching TRBD2. Per the germline V gene, CDR1 is SGHDT and CDR2 is YYEEEE. CDR3 size: 13 residues. The junction had 0 bases not matched to a gene; V was cut back by 0 bases and J by 4 bases. CDR3 bases: TGTGCCAGCAGCTTGGGCGGGAGAGAGACCCAGTACTTC. As protein: CASSLGGRETQYF.

This clone occurred a few times. The chain recombines TRBV28 with TRBJ2-3, with D possibly matching TRBD2 (5 bases). The V gene lost 7 bases and the J gene lost 0 bases, with 8 bases spanning the gap. CDR1 and CDR2 (germline): MDHEN, SYDVKM. This CDR3 comprises 13 residues. CDR3 DNA: TGTGCCAGCATTGGACTTAGCACAGATACGCAGTATTTT. Amino acids: CASIGLSTDTQYF.

The gene calls are TRBV5-1 and TRBJ2-1; TRBD1 is a possible D gene (5 bases). V dropped 4 bases and J dropped 5 bases, with 16 bases sitting between them. This CDR3 has 15 amino acids. Germline V gene sequence: CDR1 SGHRS, CDR2 YFSETQ. This chain's CDR3 is CASSASPGPDNEQFF. For the CDR3, the DNA is TGCGCCAGCAGCGCATCGCCAGGGCCTGACAATGAGCAGTTCTTC.

CDR3 bases: TGTGCCTGGAGTAAGGGGGGGGTTGGGGACACTGAAGCTTTCTTT. Encoded protein: CAWSKGGVGDTEAFF. This chain uses TRBV30 with TRBJ1-1; possibly TRBD1 for D (6 bases). Germline V gene sequence: CDR1 GTSNPN, CDR2 SVGIG (reference sequence). The CDR3 loop spans 15 amino acids. Trimming stripped 2 bases from V and 3 bases from J, with 16 bases between.

The chain links TRBV6-5 to TRBJ2-5; 7 nucleotides line up with TRBD1. The J call may be mistaken, given a closer DNA end match to TRBJ2-7. From germline, CDR1 is MNHEY and CDR2 SVGAGI. The CDR3 runs to 13 residues. The CDR3 region is CASSRTQGYEQYF. CDR3 in DNA: TGTGCCAGCAGTAGGACACAGGGGTACGAGCAGTACTTC.

This chain connects TRBV10-3 to TRBJ2-7, with a weak D call TRBD2 (5 bases). The CDR3 is 14 amino acids. V was cut by 2 bases and J by 4 bases, with 12 bases left in between. Germline V gene sequence: CDR1 ENHRY, CDR2 SYGVKD. The CDR3 reads CAISEGDYSYEQYF. The CDR3 DNA sequence: TGTGCCATCAGTGAGGGAGACTACAGTTACGAGCAGTACTTC.

This sequence joins TRBV7-2 and TRBJ2-7; 9 nucleotides agree with TRBD2. The CDR3 is made up of 16 amino acids. Unmatched junction bases numbered 13, after V lost 5 bases and J lost 5 bases. Germline CDR1 SGHTA, CDR2 FQGNSA. The CDR3 DNA follows: TGTGCCAGCAGCCTTAGGGGGACTAGCCAATCCCACGAGCAGTACTTC. Protein product: CASSLRGTSQSHEQYF.